This TCR beta chain originates from a study of CD8+ T cells in alopecia areata. Overall study: Treatment with tofacitinib (6 to 18 months) was followed by 6 months off drug. Study-level points and caveats: There were also resident alphabeta T cells of normal skin sequenced in scalp samples. Possibly as an HLA-related effect, TCR sharing across patients appeared less clear than in mice.

The treatment is: oral pan-JAK inhibitor, 5-10 mg twice daily. It was from alopecia areata patients that lesional scalp punch biopsies and peripheral blood were collected. This clone appeared a few times. Its target is unknown. The V end was cut by 1 base, the J end by 4 bases, with 11 bases between. Germline CDR1 GTSNPN, CDR2 SVGIG (reference sequence). The CDR3 is made up of 14 amino acids. RNA extraction was followed by reverse transcription into cDNA, which acted as the sequencing template. Assay used: immunoSEQ multiplex PCR; TCRdb lists only in-frame clones, some missing. Seen here are about 280,000 clones, 58% observed once, and the top ten hold more than 1.5%.

The clonotype originates from a human donor with alopecia areata. V gene TRBV30 combines with J gene TRBJ1-5; D is undetermined. Specimen: CD4+ T cells sorted from blood, collected at week 24, from a patient treated with tofacitinib. Here the CDR3 DNA reads TGTGCCTGGAGTGGGATGATGAATAATCAGCCCCAGCATTTT. Amino acid sequence: CAWSGMMNNQPQHF.